The clone carrying this T cell receptor (beta chain) was observed at least ten times. Its antigen is currently unknown. This sample was taken from a study of molecular identifiers for immune sequencing clone quantification. In the study overall: With replicates, the RNA of around 18,000 or 91,000 naive CD8 cells was split five ways and four were sequenced. General study results and limits: Investigators reportedly could detect spiked Jurkat TCR RNA from one cell among 1.1 million or so naive cells. The study found clones above 20 RNA copies held over 97% of effector molecules and under 1% in naive cells.

Both previously described methods and listed TCR primers were employed to make bulk TCR libraries. One entry per CDR3 protein, called by TCRdb with MiXCR from the PCR reads. This table holds 300,000 to 400,000 distinct CDR3 sequences, 24% found once. The germline CDR1 and CDR2 sequences are MDHEN and SYDVKM. Trimming removed 10 bases from V and 2 bases from J, with 18 bases in between. This CDR3 has 14 amino acids. The material sequenced was naive CD8+ T cells from blood, with Jurkat cell RNA spiked in. Specified subset: FACS-sorted CD8+CD4-CCR7+CD45RA+ naive T cells. This sequence originates from a human donor in good health. Some libraries in this study had Jurkat cell RNA spiked in. The J gene is TRBJ2-7, the V gene TRBV28; D unclear. The CDR3 loop is CATSPQPPAYEQYF. The CDR3 nucleotides read TGTGCCACCTCACCACAGCCTCCCGCCTACGAGCAGTACTTC.